The T cell receptor (beta chain) described here comes from a study of OX40 agonist ivuxolimab in advanced cancers. From germline, CDR1 is ENHRY and CDR2 SYGVKD. There are 13 residues in the CDR3. Trimming took off 4 bases at V and 7 bases at J, with 8 bases between the two ends. TCRdb's copy holds only in-frame clones and misses some; the assay was immunoSEQ multiplex PCR. The sample records about 150,000 clones, 90% to 95% being singletons. Sequenced here: CD4+ or CD8+ T cells sorted from blood, sampled in a trial of the OX40 agonist ivuxolimab. The sequence was collected from an adult with an advanced solid tumor such as melanoma, head and neck, liver or kidney cancer. The chain couples TRBV10-3 to TRBJ1-6, with a weak D call TRBD1 (6 bases). The CDR3 loop reads CAISGTGNSPLHF. CDR3 coding DNA: TGTGCCATCAGTGGAACAGGGAATTCACCCCTCCACTTT.